Presented here are 30 T cell receptor beta chains from one specimen sequenced in a study of T-cell reconstitution after alpha-beta-depleted transplantation in children. The TCRbeta library incorporated unique molecular identifiers. TCRdb reanalysed the PCR reads using MiXCR and keeps one entry per CDR3 protein. The profile shows 400,000 to 500,000 distinct CDR3 sequences, approximately 10% of them singletons. The sample was PBMCs from the stem cell graft donor, taken from the stem cell graft. The source is a human donor who donated a stem cell graft to a child with acute myeloid leukemia.

With respect to this clonotype: This may arise from a read error, as a much more abundant clone is one base away. The conserved phenylalanine or tryptophan normally closing the CDR3 is absent here, so this likely arose from a read error. The V and J genes are TRBV28 and TRBJ2-7; D might be TRBD2 (5 bases). Germline CDR1 reads MDHEN; CDR2 reads SYDVKM. Trimming cost V 3 bases and J 4 bases, with 19 bases left between them. This CDR3 region has 16 residues. The DNA for the CDR3 is TGTGCCAGCAGTTTTTCGGGGTCCCTTACTCAGTACGAGCAGTACGCC. Protein product: CASSFSGSLTQYEQYA.

This clonotype was counted between two and nine times. The chain links TRBV12-3 or TRBV12-4 to TRBJ2-1; either TRBD1 or TRBD2 may fit D (5 bases each). V was cut by 1 base and J by 5 bases, with 15 bases left in between. CDR3 size: 16 residues. The CDR3, as DNA: TGTGCCAGCAGTTTAGATTTGGGACGCCCCAACAATGAGCAGTTCTTC. Protein sequence: CASSLDLGRPNNEQFF.

This clonotype came up a few times. V usage is TRBV29-1 and J usage is TRBJ2-7; TRBD2 might be the D (6 bases). Germline V lookup: CDR1 SQVTM, CDR2 ANQGSEA. Trimming pared 0 bases from V and 6 bases from J, leaving 18 bases between. There are 15 residues in the CDR3. The CDR3 sequence: CSVEDRDGSPSEQYF. CDR3 sequence (DNA): TGCAGCGTTGAAGATAGGGACGGGAGTCCATCCGAGCAGTACTTC.

This clonotype was detected ten times or more. The chain uses TRBV12-3 or TRBV12-4 and TRBJ2-3, with no clear D. Trimming stripped 4 bases from V and 1 base from J, with 12 bases between. The CDR3 spans 15 residues. DNA for the CDR3: TGTGCCAGCAGTTCTGCCGGGTCCGGCACAGATACGCAGTATTTT. It codes for CASSSAGSGTDTQYF.

The sample holds a few counts of this clonotype. The chain uses TRBV5-1 and TRBJ2-5, with 7 bases matching TRBD2. This CDR3 contains 16 residues. Germline loops: CDR1 SGHRS, CDR2 YFSETQ. V shed 4 bases, J shed 4 bases, and the junction held 13 bases outside the gene matches. The CDR3 loop reads CASSPGASGQRETQYF. The CDR3 coding sequence is TGCGCCAGCAGCCCTGGGGCTAGCGGTCAGAGAGAGACCCAGTACTTC.

This clonotype appeared once. At one of its ends the junction is not consistent with the germline gene, which may arise from a read error. Here the CDR3 DNA reads TGCTGTGCTAGAGATAGGCGGAGCGCGAACACCGGGGAGCTGTTTTTT. Its translation: CCARDRRSANTGELFF. This chain joins TRBV20-1 and TRBJ2-2; unclear D gene. The CDR3 contains 16 residues. CDR1 and CDR2 from the germline V gene are DFQATT and SNEGSKA (reference sequence).

The chain carries TRBV7-3 and TRBJ1-1; D remains unclear. This CDR3 contains 13 residues. CDR1 is SGHTA, CDR2 FQGTGA, per germline. Trimming shortened V by 5 bases and J by 5 bases, and 12 bases separated the two germline ends. CDR3 region: CASSTNSETEAFF. The CDR3 nucleotides are TGTGCCAGCAGCACCAACAGTGAGACTGAAGCTTTCTTT.

This clonotype has only a few counts. This chain connects TRBV19 to TRBJ2-2; D not certain. The germline V and J ends were trimmed by 7 bases and 0 bases, with 6 bases remaining between them. CDR1 and CDR2 from the germline V gene are LNHDA and SQIVND (reference sequence). The length of the CDR3 is 13 residues. CDR3 nucleotide sequence: TGTGCCAGTAAGGAGTCGAACACCGGGGAGCTGTTTTTT. It specifies CASKESNTGELFF.

This sequence joins TRBV7-8 and TRBJ2-3; 8 bases match TRBD2. The CDR3 totals 15 residues. Unmatched junction bases numbered 8, after V lost 5 bases and J lost 4 bases. Germline V gene lookup returns CDR1 SGHVS and CDR2 FQNEAQ. CDR3 protein: CASSPSSGSSDTQYF. For the CDR3, the DNA is TGTGCCAGCAGCCCGTCCAGCGGGAGTTCAGATACGCAGTATTTT.

At least ten counts were recorded for this clonotype. The rearrangement joins TRBV6-5 to TRBJ2-1, with D possibly matching TRBD1 (6 bases). This CDR3 contains 13 residues. The ends were cut back, 6 bases at V and 9 bases at J, with 15 bases in the middle. CDR1 is MNHEY, CDR2 SVGAGI, per germline. The CDR3 bases are TGTGCCAGCAGGGCCAGGGGAGAAGGTGAGCAGTTCTTC. It yields the protein CASRARGEGEQFF.

This clonotype has a handful of counts. J is TRBJ1-1 and V is TRBV5-1; 7 bases fit TRBD1. The ends lost 4 bases at V and 4 bases at J; junction bases unmatched: 13. There are 16 residues in the CDR3. The germline V gene has CDR1 SGHRS and CDR2 YFSETQ. The CDR3 region has the DNA TGCGCCAGCAGCCCCAAGGTGGCAGGGGGTTTCACTGAAGCTTTCTTT. It codes for CASSPKVAGGFTEAFF. Variable domain in full (rest from reference TRBV5-1 and TRBJ1-1): KAGVTQTPRYLIKTRGQQVTLSCSPISGHRSVSWYQQTPGQGLQFLFEYFSETQRNKGNFPGRFSGRQFSNSRSEMNVSTLELGDSALYLCASSPKVAGGFTEAFFGQGTRLTVV.

This clonotype was counted only a few times. The V and J genes are TRBV29-1 and TRBJ2-1; 14 bases are a match to TRBD2. This CDR3 has 15 amino acids. Germline lookup yields CDR1 SQVTM and CDR2 ANQGSEA. Trimming took 4 bases from V and 1 from J; bases not matched to a gene: 0. The CDR3 DNA reads as TGCAGCGTTGGGACTAGCGGGAGGTCCTACAATGAGCAGTTCTTC. Protein product: CSVGTSGRSYNEQFF.

This clonotype has a handful of counts. The chain employs TRBV29-1 and TRBJ2-7; TRBD1 aligns across 10 bases. Trimming cost V 6 bases and J 2 bases; bases outside gene matches: 7. Germline V gene sequence: CDR1 SQVTM, CDR2 ANQGSEA. The CDR3 sequence is 14 residues long. CDR3 region: CSVRTGGGTYEQYF. Here the CDR3 DNA reads TGCAGCGTGCGGACAGGGGGAGGTACCTACGAGCAGTACTTC.

This clonotype has a handful of counts. This chain uses TRBV27 with TRBJ1-2; TRBD1 aligns across 7 bases. Germline V gene data show CDR1 as MNHEY and CDR2 as SMNVEV (reference sequence). V gave up 5 bases and J gave up 1 base; unmatched junction bases: 13. The CDR3 length is 17 residues. The CDR3 region is CASSHRDSSLINYGYTF. Written as DNA, the CDR3 is TGTGCCAGCAGTCACCGGGACAGTTCACTTATTAACTATGGCTACACCTTC.

The gene calls are TRBV5-1 and TRBJ2-1, with 10 bases that match TRBD1. Germline values: CDR1 SGHRS, CDR2 YFSETQ. This CDR3 has 18 residues. V was clipped by 0 bases and J by 0 bases; unmatched bases: 6. The CDR3 DNA follows: TGCGCCAGCAGCTTGGGGCCCGGGACAGGGGACTCCTACAATGAGCAGTTCTTC. Its protein product is CASSLGPGTGDSYNEQFF.

This clonotype was picked up many times. The V call is TRBV20-1, the J call TRBJ2-7; either TRBD1 or TRBD2 may fit D (5 bases each). V lost 3 bases and J lost 2, with 14 bases in between. Germline V gene lookup returns CDR1 DFQATT and CDR2 SNEGSKA (reference sequence). The CDR3 length is 14 residues. CDR3 loop: CSASATVGAYEQYF. DNA of the CDR3: TGCAGTGCTAGCGCGACTGTGGGGGCCTACGAGCAGTACTTC.

This clonotype was counted ten times or more. The V call is TRBV20-1, the J call TRBJ2-5; the D gene is possibly TRBD1 (5 bases). Germline lookup yields CDR1 DFQATT and CDR2 SNEGSKA (reference sequence). The germline V and J ends were trimmed by 3 bases and 4 bases, with 18 bases remaining between them. This CDR3 has 15 amino acids. DNA for the CDR3: TGCAGTGCTAGTAGGGCAGGGCCTGCCGGAGAGACCCAGTACTTC. This gives the protein CSASRAGPAGETQYF.

This clonotype came up many times. The chain uses TRBV29-1 and TRBJ2-1; D is perhaps TRBD1 (6 bases). Per germline, CDR1 SQVTM and CDR2 ANQGSEA. CDR3 length: 14 residues. The ends were cut back, 5 bases at V and 1 base at J, with 12 bases in the middle. The CDR3, as DNA: TGCAGCGTTCCAGGGGCTAGTTCCTACAATGAGCAGTTCTTC. It translates to CSVPGASSYNEQFF.

This clonotype has at least ten counts. V usage is TRBV20-1 and J usage is TRBJ2-3; D gene unclear. The CDR3 totals 12 residues. CDR1 and CDR2 from the germline V gene are DFQATT and SNEGSKA (reference sequence). With 1 base removed from V and 2 bases from J, the gap between germline ends came to 4 bases. DNA for the CDR3: TGCAGTGCTAGAGTAACCACAGATACGCAGTATTTT. Its protein product is CSARVTTDTQYF.

In its sample, this clonotype was seen many times. V and J are TRBV5-1 and TRBJ2-2; D is perhaps TRBD1 (6 bases). The V end was cut by 0 bases, the J end by 7 bases, with 10 bases between. The CDR3 extends over 14 amino acids. Germline V CDR1 and CDR2: SGHRS, YFSETQ. The CDR3 DNA reads as TGCGCCAGCAGCTTGGGACAGGACTTCGGGGAGCTGTTTTTT. Amino acid sequence: CASSLGQDFGELFF.

This clonotype was counted at least ten times. This rearrangement joins TRBV5-1 to TRBJ1-1; a possible D gene is TRBD1 (5 bases). The V end lost 6 bases, the J end lost 3 bases, and 12 bases lay between the germline ends. Germline assignment: CDR1 SGHRS and CDR2 YFSETQ. This CDR3 comprises 13 residues. CDR3 bases: TGCGCCAGCACGCAGGAGGGGTACACTGAAGCTTTCTTT. Translated: CASTQEGYTEAFF.

This chain uses TRBV15 with TRBJ1-2, with D possibly being TRBD1 (6 bases). V gave up 1 base and J gave up 8 bases, with 11 bases separating them. CDR1 is LNHNV, CDR2 YYDKDF, per germline (reference sequence). This CDR3 has 13 residues. CDR3 coding DNA: TGTGCCACCAGCAGAGGAGGGGGGTTCGGCTACACCTTC. Amino acid sequence: CATSRGGGFGYTF.

There are a few counts of this clonotype. The V gene is TRBV29-1, the J gene TRBJ1-5; D is possibly TRBD1 (5 bases). In germline, CDR1 is SQVTM, CDR2 ANQGSEA. The length of the CDR3 is 13 residues. V dropped 4 bases and J dropped 6 bases, with 13 bases sitting between them. CDR3 sequence: CSVGGQPGQPQHF. DNA for the CDR3: TGCAGCGTTGGGGGCCAACCCGGTCAGCCCCAGCATTTT.

The V and J genes are TRBV7-9 and TRBJ1-1; possibly TRBD1 for D (6 bases). V lost 8 bases, J lost 7 bases, and 17 bases lay in between. Germline values: CDR1 SEHNR, CDR2 FQNEAQ (reference sequence). CDR3 length equals 13 residues. The CDR3 loop reads CASALGGEFEAFF. The CDR3, as DNA: TGTGCCAGCGCCCTAGGGGGGGAATTTGAAGCTTTCTTT.

In DNA, the CDR3 is TGCAGTGCTAGAGACCGATCCATTCAGGGGATTGGCTACACCTTC. Translated, it gives CSARDRSIQGIGYTF. The chain is built from TRBV20-1 and TRBJ1-2; D might be TRBD1 (6 bases). The germline V gene encodes CDR1 DFQATT and CDR2 SNEGSKA (reference sequence). V was shortened by 0 bases and J by 7 bases, with 18 bases between the two germline ends. The CDR3 length is 15 residues.

V is TRBV6-5 and J is TRBJ2-7; tentatively, D is TRBD2 (6 bases). Germline V gene sequence: CDR1 MNHEY, CDR2 SVGAGI. The CDR3 runs 11 residues. The V end lost 6 bases, the J end lost 7 bases, and 10 bases lay between the germline ends. The CDR3 DNA is TGTGCCAGCAGGGGGGGTCCGGAGCAGTACTTC. Translating gives CASRGGPEQYF.

This clonotype has only a few counts. The chain combines TRBV12-3 or TRBV12-4 with TRBJ2-7; D might be TRBD1 (6 bases). The CDR3 sequence is 12 residues long. Trimming pared 6 bases from V and 9 bases from J, leaving 15 bases between. The CDR3 sequence is CASSRPQGRQYF. The CDR3 region has the DNA TGTGCCAGCAGCCGACCTCAGGGGAGGCAGTACTTC.

This clonotype was counted ten times or more. This rearrangement joins TRBV10-2 to TRBJ2-4; D ambiguous. This CDR3 comprises 15 residues. CDR1 WSHSY and CDR2 SAAADI come from the germline V gene. Deletions cut 2 bases from V and 0 bases from J, with 8 bases between. The CDR3 coding sequence is TGCGCCAGCAGTGAGACGGTTGTAGCCAAAAACATTCAGTACTTC. Translating it yields CASSETVVAKNIQYF.

The chain is built from TRBV29-1 and TRBJ2-1, with 7 bases identical to TRBD1. The CDR3 is 15 amino acids. The J segment lost 5 bases and the V segment lost 0 bases, leaving 7 bases of the junction unmatched. Germline CDR1 SQVTM, CDR2 ANQGSEA. CDR3 loop: CSVEEPGRGNNEQFF. CDR3 in DNA: TGCAGCGTTGAAGAGCCCGGCAGGGGGAACAATGAGCAGTTCTTC.

The chain employs TRBV2 and TRBJ2-1; D not certain. V was clipped by 2 bases and J by 6 bases, with 2 bases between them. The germline V gene encodes CDR1 SNHLY and CDR2 FYNNEI. The CDR3 has 11 residues. The chain's CDR3 is CASSEPNEQFF. Written as DNA, the CDR3 is TGTGCCAGCAGTGAACCCAATGAGCAGTTCTTC.